This is a list of T cell receptor beta chains from one sample in a study of OX40 agonist ivuxolimab in advanced cancers. Some clones are missing from TCRdb's copy, which holds only in-frame ones; the method was immunoSEQ multiplex PCR. In the table there are about 60,000 clones, 70% to 90% of which are singletons. Sample: CD4+ or CD8+ T cells sorted from blood, taken in a trial of the OX40 agonist ivuxolimab. These receptors all come from an adult with an advanced solid tumor such as melanoma, head and neck, liver or kidney cancer. The CDR3 runs from the conserved cysteine through the conserved F or W.

v_call cdr3_aa
TRBV5-3 CARIHSLYGYTF
TRBV20-1 CSANQETQYF
TRBV18 CASSPRQGVLTYEQYF
TRBV7-2 CASSPGQANQPQHF
TRBV7-3 CASSQGLADPYEQYF
TRBV30 CAWSGAGVNTEAFF
TRBV5-6 CASSPLGTYEQYF
TRBV19 CASSRGQGSNQPQHF
TRBV6-1 CASSDPGQGNSPLHF
TRBV14 CASSQLGHGGTEAFF
TRBV5-1 CASSLGGSLPTNEKLFF
TRBV27 CASSGIREGRYNEQFF
TRBV5-1 CASSSLAGETQYF
TRBV15 CATSRGDTQYF
TRBV6-6 CASSYWVGQPQHF
TRBV30 CAWSAGDRGTEAFF
TRBV30 CAWTPGSSYEQYF
TRBV11-2 CASSLSPGAYEQYF
TRBV28 CASSPPRVDTQYF
TRBV28 CASRRTGKNTEAFF
TRBV28 CASSLSGQSSYEQYF
TRBV15 CATSIPLAGTGELFF